Listed here is a single T cell receptor beta chain. This CDR3 has 16 amino acids. Per germline, CDR1 PRHDT and CDR2 FYEKMQ (reference sequence). V lost 5 bases to trimming and J lost 0 bases, with 16 bases between them. The data originate from a study of control samples from healthy donors and cancer patients. Generated by immunoSEQ multiplex PCR, the TCRdb table keeps only in-frame clones and is missing some. The sample includes some 150,000 clones, 80% to 95% seen only once; the top ten take roughly 3.1%. Material: blood. The chain recombines TRBV13 with TRBJ1-2; D is perhaps TRBD1 (6 bases). This TCR came from a man aged 25-40 years in good health. The CDR3 DNA sequence: TGTGCCAGCAGCCCGAGGACAGTCCTCTCTAACTATGGCTACACCTTC. Translating gives CASSPRTVLSNYGYTF.